The 25 T cell receptor beta chains below come from one sample, sequenced in a study of blood T cell repertoires in COVID-19. The method was immunoSEQ multiplex PCR; TCRdb's version includes in-frame clones alone and lacks a portion of them. The sample records over 100,000 clones, about 78% being singletons. Sequencing was carried out using peripheral blood. Source of these receptors: a man aged 60-69 years with active or convalescent COVID-19.

The CDR3 protein is CASLKTGGQPQHF. CDR3 nucleotides: TGTGCCAGCCTGAAGACAGGGGGTCAGCCCCAGCATTTT. The gene calls are TRBV6-5 and TRBJ1-5; 9 nucleotides match TRBD1. The CDR3 is 13 amino acids. The V gene's germline CDR1 is MNHEY and CDR2 SVGAGI. V shed 8 bases, J shed 6 bases, and the junction held 5 bases outside the gene matches.

This clone was seen at least ten times. This sequence joins TRBV11-2 and TRBJ2-1; 7 nucleotides line up with TRBD1. This CDR3 comprises 18 residues. Per germline, CDR1 SGHAT and CDR2 FQNNGV. The V gene end was trimmed by 5 bases and the J gene end by 0 bases; junction bases not matched to a gene: 13. CDR3 bases: TGTGCCAGCAGCCCTAGAGGGACAGCAGGGGGCTCCTACAATGAGCAGTTCTTC. It yields the protein CASSPRGTAGGSYNEQFF.

This clone turned up a few times. The rearrangement uses TRBV18 and TRBJ1-4, with D possibly matching TRBD1 (5 bases). This CDR3 comprises 15 residues. Germline V gene data show CDR1 as KGHSH and CDR2 as LQKENI. V was cut by 1 base and J by 4 bases, with 10 bases left in between. In nucleotides, the CDR3 is TGTGCCAGCTCACCACAAAGGGGACTTAATGAAAAACTGTTTTTT. As protein: CASSPQRGLNEKLFF.

The rearrangement joins TRBV19 to TRBJ2-1, with a possible D match to TRBD2 (6 bases). The CDR3 has 13 amino acids. Germline loops: CDR1 LNHDA, CDR2 SQIVND (reference sequence). Trimming shortened V by 6 bases and J by 4 bases, and 10 bases separated the two germline ends. The CDR3 sequence is CASSLLAYNEQFF. The DNA for the CDR3 is TGTGCCAGTAGCTTACTAGCTTACAATGAGCAGTTCTTC. The variable domain in full, completed from reference TRBV19 and TRBJ2-1, reads DGGITQSPKYLFRKEGQNVTLSCEQNLNHDAMYWYRQDPGQGLRLIYYSQIVNDFQKGDIAEGYSVSREKKESFPLTVTSAQKNPTAFYLCASSLLAYNEQFFGPGTRLTVL.

The J gene is TRBJ1-5, the V gene TRBV25-1, with D hard to call. The germline V and J ends were trimmed by 2 bases and 7 bases, with 12 bases remaining between them. The CDR3 has 14 residues. The germline gives CDR1 MGHDK, CDR2 SYGVNS. Here the CDR3 reads CASSEPGELQPQHF. The CDR3 coding sequence is TGTGCCAGCAGTGAACCCGGGGAGTTGCAGCCCCAGCATTTT.

The V call is TRBV10-2, the J call TRBJ1-1; TRBD1 agrees at 8 bases. The CDR3 consists of 13 residues. V shed 3 bases, J shed 5 bases, and the junction held 2 bases outside the gene matches. The V gene's germline CDR1 is WSHSY and CDR2 SAAADI. The CDR3 sequence is CASSDTGGTEAFF. The CDR3 DNA follows: TGCGCCAGCAGTGACACAGGGGGGACTGAAGCTTTCTTT.

This clone showed up just a few times. The V call is TRBV7-9, the J call TRBJ1-6; 7 bases are a match to TRBD1. Germline lookup yields CDR1 SEHNR and CDR2 FQNEAQ (reference sequence). Losses at the gene ends were 3 bases for V and 9 bases for J; bases not matched to a gene: 8. The length of the CDR3 is 15 residues. For the CDR3, the DNA is TGTGCCAGCAGCTTCCAGGGGGAATTGGGTTCACCCCTCCACTTT. This codes for CASSFQGELGSPLHF. Based on the CDR3 plus reference TRBV7-9 and TRBJ1-6, the full variable domain is DTGVSQNPRHKITKRGQNVTFRCDPISEHNRLYWYRQTLGQGPEFLTYFQNEAQLEKSRLLSDRFSAERPKGSFSTLEIQRTEQGDSAMYLCASSFQGELGSPLHFGNGTRLTVT.

This clone was recorded a few times. V and J are TRBV11-3 and TRBJ2-1; 13 bases are shared with TRBD2. The CDR3 consists of 14 residues. The ends lost 5 bases at V and 9 bases at J; junction bases unmatched: 4. CDR1 is SGHNT, CDR2 YENEEA, per germline. CDR3 region: CASSLGLAGTEQFF. The DNA of the CDR3 is TGTGCCAGCAGCCTGGGACTAGCGGGAACTGAGCAGTTCTTC.

This chain links TRBV29-1 with TRBJ1-1; 7 bases line up with TRBD1. Germline-derived CDR1 and CDR2 are SQVTM and ANQGSEA. After removal of 1 base from V and 5 bases from J, the junction contained 7 bases not matched to a gene. This CDR3 comprises 14 residues. CDR3 region: CSVEAVSGGTEAFF. The CDR3 DNA reads as TGCAGCGTTGAAGCGGTATCAGGGGGGACTGAAGCTTTCTTT.

This sequence joins TRBV2 and TRBJ2-3; a possible D gene is TRBD2 (5 bases). Germline loops: CDR1 SNHLY, CDR2 FYNNEI. There are 14 residues in the CDR3. Trimming took off 7 bases at V and 5 bases at J, with 16 bases between the two ends. CDR3 sequence reads: CASTPAASGDTQYF. The CDR3 region has the DNA TGTGCCAGCACCCCGGCGGCCAGCGGAGATACGCAGTATTTT.

The table lists this clone with a count of one. This rearrangement joins TRBV9 to TRBJ2-7, with 8 bases that match TRBD1. The CDR3 spans 12 residues. V shed 8 bases, J shed 3 bases, and the junction held 4 bases outside the gene matches. Per germline, CDR1 SGDLS and CDR2 YYNGEE. The CDR3 sequence: CASPDRGYEQYF. CDR3 nucleotides: TGTGCCAGTCCAGACAGGGGCTACGAGCAGTACTTC.

In DNA form, the CDR3 reads TGTGCCACCAGTGATTATAGCTCTGGGGCCAACGTCCTGACTTTC. It yields the protein CATSDYSSGANVLTF. The V and J genes are TRBV24-1 and TRBJ2-6; the D is unclear. This CDR3 has 15 residues. V shed 2 bases and J shed 0 bases, with 4 bases lying between them. Germline lookup yields CDR1 KGHDR and CDR2 SFDVKD.

The gene calls are TRBV9 and TRBJ1-1; no firm D call. In germline, CDR1 is SGDLS, CDR2 YYNGEE. The CDR3 spans 14 residues. V was clipped by 0 bases and J by 1 base, with 7 bases between them. The CDR3 DNA reads as TGTGCCAGCAGCGTAGCGAGCTCGAACACTGAAGCTTTCTTT. It encodes CASSVASSNTEAFF.

This clone was seen once. The chain couples TRBV12-3 or TRBV12-4 to TRBJ1-2, with 9 nucleotides matching TRBD1. The CDR3 is 13 residues long. The J segment lost 6 bases and the V segment lost 6 bases, leaving 5 bases of the junction unmatched. The CDR3 sequence is CASRTGGADGYTF. CDR3 bases: TGTGCCAGCAGAACAGGGGGCGCGGATGGCTACACCTTC.

This chain links TRBV2 with TRBJ2-6; 7 bases fit TRBD2. In germline, CDR1 is SNHLY, CDR2 FYNNEI. The V segment lost 4 bases and the J segment 2 bases; nucleotides outside the gene matches: 2. This CDR3 is built from 15 residues. The CDR3 is CASSGLAAGANVLTF. The CDR3 DNA follows: TGTGCCAGCAGTGGGCTAGCGGCTGGGGCCAACGTCCTGACTTTC.

V usage is TRBV6-2 or TRBV6-3 and J usage is TRBJ2-3; 9 nucleotides align to TRBD2. This CDR3 is built from 19 residues. Trimming cost V 5 bases and J 2 bases; bases outside gene matches: 17. Germline V CDR1 and CDR2: MNHEY, SVGEGT. CDR3 sequence reads: CASSPLSSTSGFLTDTQYF. For the CDR3, the DNA is TGTGCCAGCAGTCCCCTAAGCTCGACTAGCGGTTTCCTCACAGATACGCAGTATTTT.

The chain carries TRBV3-1 (or the pseudogene TRBV3-2) and TRBJ2-7; possible D gene TRBD2, 6 bases. V was pared by 0 bases and J by 3 bases, with 15 bases between. Germline V gives CDR1 LGHDT, CDR2 YNNKEL (reference sequence). The CDR3 runs 16 residues. Here the CDR3 DNA reads TGTGCCAGCAGCCAAGATGGTAGCGGAATCTTCTACGAGCAGTACTTC. Protein: CASSQDGSGIFYEQYF.

The chain employs TRBV5-1 and TRBJ2-7; TRBD2 aligns across 8 bases. The V segment lost 0 bases and the J segment 3 bases; nucleotides outside the gene matches: 8. The CDR3 has 16 residues. Germline loops: CDR1 SGHRS, CDR2 YFSETQ. This chain's CDR3 is CASSLALAGPYYEQYF. CDR3 nucleotide sequence: TGCGCCAGCAGCTTGGCCTTAGCGGGGCCTTACTACGAGCAGTACTTC. The complete variable domain, with remaining parts taken from reference TRBV5-1 and TRBJ2-7, reads KAGVTQTPRYLIKTRGQQVTLSCSPISGHRSVSWYQQTPGQGLQFLFEYFSETQRNKGNFPGRFSGRQFSNSRSEMNVSTLELGDSALYLCASSLALAGPYYEQYFGPGTRLTVT.

The V and J genes are TRBV4-3 and TRBJ1-1; D is perhaps TRBD1 (5 bases). The length of the CDR3 is 18 residues. With 0 bases removed from V and 5 bases from J, the gap between germline ends came to 22 bases. Germline V lookup: CDR1 LGHNA, CDR2 YSLEER. The CDR3 spells CASSQELGAQGRGTEAFF. The CDR3 DNA follows: TGCGCCAGCAGCCAAGAGCTAGGGGCCCAGGGTCGTGGGACTGAAGCTTTCTTT.

V gene TRBV5-1 combines with J gene TRBJ2-1; perhaps TRBD2 as D (5 bases). This CDR3 spans 18 amino acids. V lost 3 bases, J lost 5 bases, and 24 bases lay in between. The V gene's germline CDR1 is SGHRS and CDR2 YFSETQ. CDR3 in amino acids: CASSSAKRERINHNEQFF. CDR3 bases: TGCGCCAGCAGCTCGGCGAAGAGGGAGCGGATAAATCACAATGAGCAGTTCTTC.

This chain uses TRBV5-1 with TRBJ2-1; D not resolved. Germline V gene lookup returns CDR1 SGHRS and CDR2 YFSETQ. The CDR3 is 14 residues long. Trimming cost V 0 bases and J 3 bases, with 7 bases left between them. CDR3 protein: CASSLEYGYNEQFF. The CDR3 nucleotides read TGCGCCAGCAGCTTGGAATACGGCTACAATGAGCAGTTCTTC.

V and J are TRBV15 and TRBJ2-7; 8 bases align to TRBD1. This CDR3 has 15 amino acids. The germline V gene has CDR1 LNHNV and CDR2 YYDKDF (reference sequence). In DNA, the CDR3 is TGTGCCACCAGCAGAGGAGGACAGGGCTCCCACGAGCAGTACGTC. Amino acid sequence: CATSRGGQGSHEQYV.

V usage is TRBV5-1 and J usage is TRBJ2-2; tentative D call: TRBD2 (6 bases). The CDR3 runs 16 residues. The V gene's germline CDR1 is SGHRS and CDR2 YFSETQ. Trimming cost V 0 bases and J 2 bases, with 11 bases left between them. CDR3 in DNA: TGCGCCAGCAGCTTGGGCGGGACCACCAACACCGGGGAGCTGTTTTTT. Translating gives CASSLGGTTNTGELFF.

The chain uses TRBV7-2 and TRBJ1-2; no clear D. Trimming took off 2 bases at V and 8 bases at J, with 24 bases between the two ends. In germline, CDR1 is SGHTA, CDR2 FQGNSA. The CDR3 loop spans 17 amino acids. CDR3 sequence (DNA): TGTGCCAGCAGCTTAAACGATCCCGGTGTCCTCGCCAGGGGCTACACCTTC. Translated: CASSLNDPGVLARGYTF.

The rearrangement joins TRBV30 to TRBJ2-3, with 11 bases identical to TRBD2. The CDR3 consists of 17 residues. After removal of 4 bases from V and 3 bases from J, the junction contained 12 bases not matched to a gene. CDR1 is GTSNPN and CDR2 is SVGIG in the germline V gene (reference sequence). The CDR3 sequence: CAWTTSGRGLSTDTQYF. Written as DNA, the CDR3 is TGTGCCTGGACCACTAGCGGGAGAGGGTTAAGTACAGATACGCAGTATTTT.